At least ten counts were recorded for the clone carrying this T cell receptor (beta chain). Its antigen remains unidentified. This specimen belongs to a study of T-cell reconstitution after alpha-beta-depleted transplantation in children. The CDR3 spans 17 residues. After removal of 3 bases from V and 2 bases from J, the junction contained 7 bases not matched to a gene. Germline V gives CDR1 KGHDR, CDR2 SFDVKD. The library targeted TCRbeta and was prepared with unique molecular identifiers. TCRdb recomputed calls from the PCR reads with MiXCR, one row per CDR3 protein. The profile shows about 180,000 distinct CDR3 sequences, roughly 10% of them singletons. Study-level points and caveats: Expanded graft clones numbering several hundred reportedly gave rise to alpha-beta T cells about two months after transplant.

The chain recombines TRBV24-1 with TRBJ2-3; 10 bases are shared with TRBD1. The sequencing here drew on PBMCs, taken before TCRalphabeta/CD19-depleted stem cell transplant. This TCR was recovered from a boy between 2 and 10 years old with acute myeloid leukemia, due to receive a stem cell transplant. CDR3 sequence (DNA): TGTGCCACCAGTGATGGAGACAGGGGGCTTCTCACAGATACGCAGTATTTT. It is translated as CATSDGDRGLLTDTQYF.